Sequencing of this T cell receptor beta chain was carried out in a study of blood T cells in healthy people across ages. The CDR3 runs 17 residues. From germline, CDR1 is SGHDT and CDR2 YYEEEE. The V and J ends lost 1 base and 0 bases respectively, with 14 bases between them. A second PCR of roughly 7 to 11 cycles used a sample-barcoded 5' primer and a J-beta primer mix. TCRdb analysed the 5' RACE reads with MiXCR anew, one entry per CDR3 protein. The sample records around 2 million distinct CDR3 sequences, roughly 43% being singletons. The source material was blood. The TCR comes from a human donor in good health. The chain recombines TRBV5-6 with TRBJ1-5; D is unclear. This chain's CDR3 is CASSLKRMAYSNQPQHF. CDR3 coding DNA: TGTGCCAGCAGCTTGAAGAGGATGGCGTATAGCAATCAGCCCCAGCATTTT.